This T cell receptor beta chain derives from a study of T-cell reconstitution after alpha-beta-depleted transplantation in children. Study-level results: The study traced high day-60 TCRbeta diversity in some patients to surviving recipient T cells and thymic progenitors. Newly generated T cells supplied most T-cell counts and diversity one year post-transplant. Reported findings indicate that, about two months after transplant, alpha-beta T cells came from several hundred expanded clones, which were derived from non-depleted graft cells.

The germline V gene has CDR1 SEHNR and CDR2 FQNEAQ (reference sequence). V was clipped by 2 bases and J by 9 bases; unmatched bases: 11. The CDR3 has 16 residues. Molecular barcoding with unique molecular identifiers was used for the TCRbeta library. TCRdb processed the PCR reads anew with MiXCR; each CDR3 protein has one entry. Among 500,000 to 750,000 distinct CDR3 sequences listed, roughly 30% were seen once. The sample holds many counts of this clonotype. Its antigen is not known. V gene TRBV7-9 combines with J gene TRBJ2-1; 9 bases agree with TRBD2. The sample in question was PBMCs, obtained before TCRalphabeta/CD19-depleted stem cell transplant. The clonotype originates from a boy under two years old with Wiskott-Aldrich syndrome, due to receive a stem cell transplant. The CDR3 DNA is TGTGCCAGCAGCTTAATGGGTCTAGCGGGATCAGCTGAGCAGTTCTTC. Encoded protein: CASSLMGLAGSAEQFF.